Ten or more counts support the clone carrying this T cell receptor beta chain. The data derive from a study of patients and donors after allogeneic stem cell transplantation. This CDR3 comprises 15 residues. V lost 6 bases and J lost 0; bases outside the gene matches: 4. TCRdb called the RT-PCR reads again in MiXCR, with one record for every CDR3 protein. The sample carries about 400,000 distinct CDR3 sequences, under 20% recorded once. This TCR was sampled from a human donor who was either an allogeneic HSCT recipient or a stem cell or donor lymphocyte infusion donor (not recorded which). It is not recorded whose cells these are; they may come from a transplant donor. Sequencing was done on a sample of blood, either unsorted or a sorted T cell fraction (not recorded which). The chain is built from TRBV12-3 or TRBV12-4 and TRBJ1-1, with TRBD1 identical over 10 bases. CDR3 nucleotides: TGTGCCAGCAGCAGGGACAGGGGCATGAACACTGAAGCTTTCTTT. The encoded protein is CASSRDRGMNTEAFF.